The following is a T cell receptor (beta chain) sequence with its context. Its antigen is currently unknown. This sample was taken from a study of CD8 T cells in ankylosing spondylitis. Study results and caveats: Reports of some motif variants in reactive arthritis synovial fluid and blood predate this one. Apparently characteristic of ankylosing spondylitis blood was a TCR beta motif (roughly eight highly homologous variants). Researchers report that disease-linked clones proved CD8+ and relatively rare in peripheral blood.

The CDR3 contains 16 residues. The ends lost 3 bases at V and 9 bases at J; junction bases unmatched: 14. Germline CDR1 and CDR2: MNHNS and SASEGT. Each TCR beta library was made by quantitative 5'-RACE that incorporated molecular barcodes. One entry per CDR3 protein, called by TCRdb with MiXCR from the 5' RACE reads. The sample lists some 840,000 distinct CDR3 sequences, about an eighth occurring once. This clonotype was obtained from a male donor with ankylosing spondylitis. V is TRBV6-1 and J is TRBJ1-5; the match to TRBD1 covers 7 bases. The sample comprised blood, either unsorted or a sorted T cell fraction (not recorded which). DNA of the CDR3: TGTGCCAGCAGTGAGCCAGGGACAGCAGGGGGTTGGCCCCAGCATTTT. Protein: CASSEPGTAGGWPQHF.